This TCR beta chain was profiled in a study of blood T cells in healthy people across ages. Study results and limitations: Older age coincided with a roughly linear decline in TCR beta diversity per million T cells. Comparison with aged donors showed that long-lived donors had more naive CD4+ cells and higher diversity.

Each of the donors had roughly 9.3 milliliters of peripheral blood drawn into EDTA-treated Vacutainer tubes. Germline lookup yields CDR1 MDHEN and CDR2 SYDVKM. The CDR3 loop spans 14 amino acids. The authors ran a second PCR of about 7 to 12 cycles using a sample-barcoded 5' primer and a J-beta primer mix. TCRdb analysed the 5' RACE reads with MiXCR anew, one entry per CDR3 protein. The sample has some 690,000 distinct CDR3 sequences, 22% seen once. To note about this clonotype: Its target is unknown.

The sequence was collected from a man between 65 and 85 years old in good health. The chain carries TRBV28 and TRBJ2-5, with D perhaps TRBD1 or TRBD2 (5 bases each). The last part of the DNA fits TRBJ2-7 better; the J call may be wrong. Source material: blood. The CDR3 spells CASSLWTGAYEQYF. CDR3 DNA sequence: TGTGCCAGCAGTCTTTGGACTGGGGCTTACGAGCAGTACTTC.